What follows is one T cell receptor (beta chain) and its context. Only in-frame clones appear in the TCRdb table, and some are missing; sequencing was by immunoSEQ multiplex PCR. The table has approximately 88,000 clones, 94% seen once. The germline V and J ends were trimmed by 4 bases and 0 bases, with 11 bases remaining between them. Germline V gives CDR1 SGHNT, CDR2 YYREEE (reference sequence). The CDR3 is made up of 14 amino acids. The sample is drawn from a study of T cell changes during pregnancy in multiple sclerosis. The source material was peripheral blood, sampled in the third trimester of pregnancy. The sequence was collected from a female donor with multiple sclerosis, enrolled in a pregnancy study. This sequence joins TRBV5-4 and TRBJ2-7, with D maybe TRBD1 (6 bases). The CDR3 here is CASSLDSNSYEQYF. In nucleotides, the CDR3 is TGTGCCAGCAGCCTGGACAGCAACTCCTACGAGCAGTACTTC.